The rows below give T cell receptor beta chains drawn from one sample of a study of early T cells in non-severe SARS-CoV-2 infection. TCRdb analysed the 5' RACE reads with MiXCR anew, one entry per CDR3 protein. The sample holds almost 65,000 distinct CDR3 sequences, roughly 5% seen once. The source material was whole blood. These receptors came from an adult who was a healthcare worker with PCR-confirmed SARS-CoV-2 infection or an uninfected control (not recorded which). Both conserved end residues are part of each CDR3. A D gene is named only where the DNA matches it firmly. Where a row states a size, it is once, few, many or the class of an expanded clone; other rows omit it.

>NA|TRBJ1-1|TRBV29-1|TRBD1|13
TGCAGCGGAGGAACAGGGGGTCGGACTGAAGCTTTCTTT
CSGGTGGRTEAFF
>many|TRBJ1-2|TRBV7-9|TRBD1|15
TGTGCCAGCAGCCAACCGGGACAGGGTAGCTATGGCTACACCTTC
CASSQPGQGSYGYTF
>few|TRBJ2-1|TRBV7-2|TRBD2|15
TGTGCCAGCAGCCCTGCTAGCGGGAGGGTCAATGAGCAGTTCTTC
CASSPASGRVNEQFF
>many|TRBJ2-5|TRBV25-1|TRBD2|13
TGTGCCAGCCGAGGGACTAACCAAGAGACCCAGTACTTC
CASRGTNQETQYF
>many|TRBJ1-5|TRBV11-2|NA|13
TGTGCCAGCAGCTTAGACCTGAATCAGCCCCAGCATTTT
CASSLDLNQPQHF
>many|TRBJ2-3|TRBV29-1|TRBD2|14
TGCAGCGTCCCTAGCGGGAGCGCGACAGATACGCAGTATTTT
CSVPSGSATDTQYF
>many|TRBJ2-4|TRBV12-5|TRBD1|16
TGTGCTAGTGGTTTGGGGACAGGGTCGGCCAAAAACATTCAGTACTTC
CASGLGTGSAKNIQYF
>many|TRBJ2-5|TRBV11-2|NA|15
TGTGCCAGCAGCTTAGATATGAGACTACAAGAGACCCAGTACTTC
CASSLDMRLQETQYF
>many|TRBJ2-2|TRBV19|NA|14
TGTGCCAGTAGTACGGCAGCGAACACCGGGGAGCTGTTTTTT
CASSTAANTGELFF
>many|TRBJ2-3|TRBV19|TRBD2|15
TGTGCCAGTAGTATAGCGGCTAGCGGGAGAGATACGCAGTATTTT
CASSIAASGRDTQYF
>few|TRBJ1-2|TRBV6-5|NA|14
TGTGCCAGCAGTTATTCCCGGGGCGGCTATGGCTACACCTTC
CASSYSRGGYGYTF
>many|TRBJ2-5|TRBV20-1|TRBD2|17
TGCAGTGCTAGTCCGGCGATGGGAGGGCAGGGACAAGAGACCCAGTACTTC
CSASPAMGGQGQETQYF
>few|TRBJ2-3|TRBV7-9|TRBD2|15
TGTGCCAGCAGCCCCGGGACTAGCGGAACAGATACGCAGTATTTT
CASSPGTSGTDTQYF
>many|TRBJ2-3|TRBV6-5|NA|15
TGTGCCAGCAGCCTACAGGGCGCGGGCACAGATACGCAGTATTTT
CASSLQGAGTDTQYF
>many|TRBJ1-6|TRBV18|NA|15
TGTGCCAGCTCACCTGGCGGGGTCTATAATTCACCCCTCCACTTT
CASSPGGVYNSPLHF
>few|TRBJ2-2|TRBV5-4|TRBD2|16
TGTGCCAGCAGCACAGGACTAGACCAGAACACCGGGGAGCTGTTTTTT
CASSTGLDQNTGELFF
>few|TRBJ2-4|TRBV10-1|NA|11
TGCGCCAGCAGTGAGTCTAACATTCAGTACTTC
CASSESNIQYF